One T cell receptor (beta chain) is described in this entry. As handled by the study authors: It was from reference gene primer amplification that nucleated cell counts were estimated. Produced via immunoSEQ multiplex PCR; TCRdb's table is partial and in-frame only. V and J calls and clone size follow that table, whereas D and trimming were derived from the DNA. The table includes about 70,000 clones, about 86% detected once. The sample is drawn from a study of blood T cell repertoires in COVID-19. Study-wide context: The United States, Italy and Spain supplied acute and convalescent COVID-19 samples. In each case, the material was cDNA or gDNA derived from T cells, B-cell-depleted T cells, or PBMCs.

Per germline, CDR1 GTSNPN and CDR2 SVGIG (reference sequence). Trimming left V 3 bases short and J 2 bases short, with 14 bases between. The CDR3 extends over 16 amino acids. The specimen sequenced was peripheral blood. This clonotype was sampled from a human donor in a cohort sampled during active COVID-19. V gene TRBV30 combines with J gene TRBJ2-6; possibly TRBD1 for D (5 bases). This chain's CDR3 is CAWRKTGVAGANVLTF. The CDR3 region has the DNA TGTGCCTGGAGAAAAACAGGAGTAGCTGGGGCCAACGTCCTGACTTTC.